A single sample gave rise to the 4 T cell receptor beta chains below, sequenced in a study of blood T cell repertoires in COVID-19. Only in-frame clones appear in the TCRdb table, and some are missing; sequencing was by immunoSEQ multiplex PCR. The sample consists of 95,000 to 110,000 clones, more than 80% of them appearing once. Sequencing was done on a sample of peripheral blood. These receptors came from a man aged 35 to 55 with active or convalescent COVID-19.

The chain employs TRBV11-2 and TRBJ2-5; 8 nucleotides match TRBD2. Germline V CDR1 and CDR2: SGHAT, FQNNGV. V trimming: 4 bases; J trimming: 4 bases; junction bases outside the gene matches: 8. The CDR3 has 15 residues. Here the CDR3 DNA reads TGTGCCAGCAGCTCCACCGCTAGCGGGCGAGAGACCCAGTACTTC. Protein product: CASSSTASGRETQYF.

The rearrangement links TRBV15 to TRBJ2-1; D might be TRBD2 (6 bases). The CDR3 has 15 residues. Germline V lookup: CDR1 LNHNV, CDR2 YYDKDF (reference sequence). V lost 0 bases to trimming and J lost 6 bases, with 12 bases between them. CDR3 DNA sequence: TGTGCCACCAGCAGAGATGGGCAGGGAGGCAATGAGCAGTTCTTC. This gives the protein CATSRDGQGGNEQFF.

V is TRBV28 and J is TRBJ1-6; a possible D gene is TRBD1 (5 bases). V lost 4 bases and J lost 7, with 14 bases in between. The CDR3 sequence is 15 residues long. Germline V gene lookup returns CDR1 MDHEN and CDR2 SYDVKM. The CDR3 region has the DNA TGTGCCAGCAGTTCCCGGGGGGTCTCGAATTCACCCCTCCACTTT. Translated: CASSSRGVSNSPLHF.

The gene calls are TRBV27 and TRBJ2-7; 8 bases are a match to TRBD1. In germline, CDR1 is MNHEY, CDR2 SMNVEV (reference sequence). V shed 4 bases, J shed 2 bases, and the junction held 7 bases outside the gene matches. The CDR3 loop spans 15 amino acids. In DNA, the CDR3 is TGTGCCAGCAGTTCCGGGGACAGGTTAACCTACGAGCAGTACTTC. It translates to CASSSGDRLTYEQYF.